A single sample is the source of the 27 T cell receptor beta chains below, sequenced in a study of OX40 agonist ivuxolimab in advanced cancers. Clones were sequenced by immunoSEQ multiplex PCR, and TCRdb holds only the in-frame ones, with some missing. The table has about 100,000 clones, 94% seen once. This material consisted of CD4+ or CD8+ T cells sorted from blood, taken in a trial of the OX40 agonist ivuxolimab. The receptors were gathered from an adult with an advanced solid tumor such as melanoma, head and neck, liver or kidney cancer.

The CDR3 here is CAIEKDRGLAEAFF. DNA of the CDR3: TGTGCCATCGAAAAGGACAGGGGGCTGGCTGAAGCTTTCTTT. V gene TRBV7-2 combines with J gene TRBJ1-1; 11 positions agree with TRBD1. V lost 10 bases to trimming and J lost 6 bases; unmatched junction nucleotides: 10. In germline, CDR1 is SGHTA, CDR2 FQGNSA. This CDR3 comprises 14 residues.

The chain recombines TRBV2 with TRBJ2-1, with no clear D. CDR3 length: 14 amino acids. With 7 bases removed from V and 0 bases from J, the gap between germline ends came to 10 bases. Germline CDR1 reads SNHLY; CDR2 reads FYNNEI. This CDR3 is CASIQGNSYNEQFF. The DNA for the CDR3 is TGTGCCAGCATCCAAGGGAACTCCTACAATGAGCAGTTCTTC.

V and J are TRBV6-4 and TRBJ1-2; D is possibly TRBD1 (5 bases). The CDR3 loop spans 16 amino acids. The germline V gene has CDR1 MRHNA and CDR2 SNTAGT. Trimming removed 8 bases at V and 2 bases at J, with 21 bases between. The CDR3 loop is CASPRTLVVPNYGYTF. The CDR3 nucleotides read TGTGCCAGCCCAAGGACACTAGTAGTTCCGAACTATGGCTACACCTTC.

The CDR3 DNA sequence: TGTGCCAGCAGCTTGGGCAGGGAGTACGAGCAGTACTTC. Its protein is CASSLGREYEQYF. The chain combines TRBV5-4 with TRBJ2-7, with D perhaps given as TRBD1 or TRBD2 (5 bases each). V was cut by 0 bases and J by 4 bases, with 8 bases left in between. The CDR3 has 13 residues. Germline assignment: CDR1 SGHNT and CDR2 YYREEE (reference sequence).

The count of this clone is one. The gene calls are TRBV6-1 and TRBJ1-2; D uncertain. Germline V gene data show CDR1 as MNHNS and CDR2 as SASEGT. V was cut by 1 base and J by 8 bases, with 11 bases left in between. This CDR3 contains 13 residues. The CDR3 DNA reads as TGTGCCAGCAGTGAAGAGGTCGTAGGGGGCTACACCTTC. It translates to CASSEEVVGGYTF.

The chain's CDR3 is CASSLGQGGVNTEAFF. CDR3 DNA: TGTGCCAGCAGCTTAGGACAGGGAGGGGTGAACACTGAAGCTTTCTTT. The chain couples TRBV5-5 to TRBJ1-1, with 8 nucleotides matching TRBD1. CDR3 size: 16 residues. CDR1 and CDR2 (germline): SGHKS, YYEKEE (reference sequence). The J segment lost 0 bases and the V segment lost 2 bases, leaving 6 bases of the junction unmatched.

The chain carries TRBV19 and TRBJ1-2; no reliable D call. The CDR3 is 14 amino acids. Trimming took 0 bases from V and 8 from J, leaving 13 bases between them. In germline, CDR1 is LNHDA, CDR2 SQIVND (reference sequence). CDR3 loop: CASSIDVTKGGYTF. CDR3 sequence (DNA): TGTGCCAGTAGTATAGATGTGACAAAAGGCGGCTACACCTTC.

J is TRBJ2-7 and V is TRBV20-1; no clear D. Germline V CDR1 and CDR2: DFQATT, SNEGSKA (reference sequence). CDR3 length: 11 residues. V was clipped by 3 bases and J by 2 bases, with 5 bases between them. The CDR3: CSASDPYEQYF. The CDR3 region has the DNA TGCAGTGCTAGTGACCCCTACGAGCAGTACTTC.

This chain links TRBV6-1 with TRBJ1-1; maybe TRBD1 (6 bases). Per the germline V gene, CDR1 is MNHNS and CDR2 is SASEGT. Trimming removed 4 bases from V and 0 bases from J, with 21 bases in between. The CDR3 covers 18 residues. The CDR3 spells CASSVLPGRTVLNTEAFF. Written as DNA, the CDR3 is TGTGCCAGCAGTGTACTTCCCGGCAGGACAGTTTTGAACACTGAAGCTTTCTTT.

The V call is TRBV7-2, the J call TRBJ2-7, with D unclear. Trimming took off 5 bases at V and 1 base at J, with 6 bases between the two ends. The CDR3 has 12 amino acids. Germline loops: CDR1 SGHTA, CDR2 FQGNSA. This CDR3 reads CASSPTSYEQYF. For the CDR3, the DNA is TGTGCCAGCAGCCCGACATCCTACGAGCAGTACTTC. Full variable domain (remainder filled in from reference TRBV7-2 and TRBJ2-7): GAGVSQSPSNKVTEKGKDVELRCDPISGHTALYWYRQSLGQGLEFLIYFQGNSAPDKSGLPSDRFSAERTGGSVSTLTIQRTQQEDSAVYLCASSPTSYEQYFGPGTRLTVT.

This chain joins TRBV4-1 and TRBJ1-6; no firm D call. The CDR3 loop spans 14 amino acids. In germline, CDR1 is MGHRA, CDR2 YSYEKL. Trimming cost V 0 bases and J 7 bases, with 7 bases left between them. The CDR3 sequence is CASSQDSINSPLHF. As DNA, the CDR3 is TGCGCCAGCAGCCAAGACAGTATCAATTCACCCCTCCACTTT.

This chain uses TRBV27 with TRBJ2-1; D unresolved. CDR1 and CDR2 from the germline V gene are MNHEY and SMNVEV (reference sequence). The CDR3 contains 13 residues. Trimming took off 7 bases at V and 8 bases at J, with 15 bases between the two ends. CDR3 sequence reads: CASTSTSGHEQFF. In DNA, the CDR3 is TGTGCCAGCACCTCTACCTCCGGGCATGAGCAGTTCTTC.

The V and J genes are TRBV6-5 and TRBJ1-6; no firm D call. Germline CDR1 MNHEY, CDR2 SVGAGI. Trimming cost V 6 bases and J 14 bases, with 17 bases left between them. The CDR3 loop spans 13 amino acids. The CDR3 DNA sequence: TGTGCCAGCAGCGTCTCCCCGGAGCGGACCCTCCACTTT. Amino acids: CASSVSPERTLHF.

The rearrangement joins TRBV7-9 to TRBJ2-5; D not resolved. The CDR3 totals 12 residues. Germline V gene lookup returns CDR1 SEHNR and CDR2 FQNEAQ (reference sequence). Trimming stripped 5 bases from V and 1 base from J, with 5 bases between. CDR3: CASSPPQETQYF. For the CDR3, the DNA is TGTGCCAGCAGCCCCCCCCAAGAGACCCAGTACTTC.

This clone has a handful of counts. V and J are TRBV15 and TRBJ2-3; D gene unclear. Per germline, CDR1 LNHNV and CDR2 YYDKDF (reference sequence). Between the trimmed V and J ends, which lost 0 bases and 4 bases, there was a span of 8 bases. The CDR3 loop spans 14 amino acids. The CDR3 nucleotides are TGTGCCACCAGCAGAGAGACTCTGGCAGATACGCAGTATTTT. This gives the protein CATSRETLADTQYF.

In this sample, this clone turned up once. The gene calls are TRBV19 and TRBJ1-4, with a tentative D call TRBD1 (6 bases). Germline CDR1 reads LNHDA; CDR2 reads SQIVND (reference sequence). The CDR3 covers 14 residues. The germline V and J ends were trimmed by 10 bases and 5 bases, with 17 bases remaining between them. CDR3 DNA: TGTGCCACCTCGATGGGGGCAGGAAATGAAAAACTGTTTTTT. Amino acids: CATSMGAGNEKLFF.

CDR3 coding DNA: TGTGCCAGCAGTGATCTTATCGGGCTAGCGGGAGACACAGATACGCAGTATTTT. Translating it yields CASSDLIGLAGDTDTQYF. The chain is built from TRBV25-1 and TRBJ2-3; TRBD2 matches 10 bases. Germline loops: CDR1 MGHDK, CDR2 SYGVNS. This CDR3 region has 18 residues. V lost 3 bases to trimming and J lost 2 bases; unmatched junction nucleotides: 11.

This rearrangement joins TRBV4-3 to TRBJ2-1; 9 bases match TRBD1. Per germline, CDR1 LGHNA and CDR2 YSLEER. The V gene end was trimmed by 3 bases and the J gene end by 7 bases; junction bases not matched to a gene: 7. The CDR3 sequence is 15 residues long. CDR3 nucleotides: TGCGCCAGCAGCCACCCAGGACAGGGGATGAATGAGCAGTTCTTC. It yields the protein CASSHPGQGMNEQFF.

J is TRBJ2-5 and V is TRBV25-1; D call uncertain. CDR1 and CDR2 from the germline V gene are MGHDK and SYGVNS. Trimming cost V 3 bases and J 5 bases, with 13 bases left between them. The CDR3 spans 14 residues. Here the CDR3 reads CASSDLLMTETQYF. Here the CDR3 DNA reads TGTGCCAGCAGTGATTTGTTAATGACGGAGACCCAGTACTTC.

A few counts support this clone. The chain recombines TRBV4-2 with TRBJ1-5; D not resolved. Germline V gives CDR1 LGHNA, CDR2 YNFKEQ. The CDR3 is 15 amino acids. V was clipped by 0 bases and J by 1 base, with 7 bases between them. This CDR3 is CASSQEEESNQPQHF. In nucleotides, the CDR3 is TGTGCCAGCAGCCAAGAAGAAGAGAGCAATCAGCCCCAGCATTTT.

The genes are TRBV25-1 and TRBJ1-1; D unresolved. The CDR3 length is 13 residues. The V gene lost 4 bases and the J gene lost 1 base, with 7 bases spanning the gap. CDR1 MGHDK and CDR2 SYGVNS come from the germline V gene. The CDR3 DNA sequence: TGTGCCAGCAGTGTACGGGAGAACACTGAAGCTTTCTTT. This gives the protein CASSVRENTEAFF.

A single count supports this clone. The CDR3 spells CSAYFWDSYEQYF. The DNA of the CDR3 is TGCAGCGCCTACTTTTGGGACTCCTACGAGCAGTACTTC. V and J are TRBV29-1 and TRBJ2-7; D gene unclear. The CDR3 contains 13 residues. Trimming shortened V by 7 bases and J by 0 bases, and 13 bases separated the two germline ends. CDR1 and CDR2 (germline): SQVTM, ANQGSEA.

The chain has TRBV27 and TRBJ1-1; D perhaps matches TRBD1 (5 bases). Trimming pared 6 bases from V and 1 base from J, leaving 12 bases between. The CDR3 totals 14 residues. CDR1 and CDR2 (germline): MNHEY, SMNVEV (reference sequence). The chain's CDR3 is CASSLRASNTEAFF. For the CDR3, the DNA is TGTGCCAGCAGCCTCAGGGCTTCGAACACTGAAGCTTTCTTT.

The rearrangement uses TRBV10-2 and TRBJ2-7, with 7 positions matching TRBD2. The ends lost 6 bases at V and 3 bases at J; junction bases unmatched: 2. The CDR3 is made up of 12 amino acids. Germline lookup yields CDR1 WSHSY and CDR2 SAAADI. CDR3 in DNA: TGCGCCAGCAGAGGACTAGACTACGAGCAGTACTTC. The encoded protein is CASRGLDYEQYF.

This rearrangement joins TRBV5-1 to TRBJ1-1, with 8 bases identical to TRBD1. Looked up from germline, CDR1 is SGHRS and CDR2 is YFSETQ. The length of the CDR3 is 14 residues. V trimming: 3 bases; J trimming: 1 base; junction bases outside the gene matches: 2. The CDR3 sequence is CASSWGTGNTEAFF. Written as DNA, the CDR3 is TGCGCCAGCAGCTGGGGGACAGGGAACACTGAAGCTTTCTTT.

The CDR3 protein is CASSYSITGPNTQYF. The CDR3 DNA reads TGTGCCAGCAGTTACTCGATAACCGGGCCTAATACGCAGTATTTT. The genes are TRBV6-5 and TRBJ2-3; D is unclear. Trimming removed 0 bases at V and 7 bases at J, with 14 bases between. In germline, CDR1 is MNHEY, CDR2 SVGAGI. CDR3 length: 15 residues.

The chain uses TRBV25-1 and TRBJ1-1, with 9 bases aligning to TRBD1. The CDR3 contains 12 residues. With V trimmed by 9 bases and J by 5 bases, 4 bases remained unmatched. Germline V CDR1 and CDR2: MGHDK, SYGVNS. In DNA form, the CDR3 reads TGTGCCAGTGGGACAGGGCGGACTGAAGCTTTCTTT. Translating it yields CASGTGRTEAFF.